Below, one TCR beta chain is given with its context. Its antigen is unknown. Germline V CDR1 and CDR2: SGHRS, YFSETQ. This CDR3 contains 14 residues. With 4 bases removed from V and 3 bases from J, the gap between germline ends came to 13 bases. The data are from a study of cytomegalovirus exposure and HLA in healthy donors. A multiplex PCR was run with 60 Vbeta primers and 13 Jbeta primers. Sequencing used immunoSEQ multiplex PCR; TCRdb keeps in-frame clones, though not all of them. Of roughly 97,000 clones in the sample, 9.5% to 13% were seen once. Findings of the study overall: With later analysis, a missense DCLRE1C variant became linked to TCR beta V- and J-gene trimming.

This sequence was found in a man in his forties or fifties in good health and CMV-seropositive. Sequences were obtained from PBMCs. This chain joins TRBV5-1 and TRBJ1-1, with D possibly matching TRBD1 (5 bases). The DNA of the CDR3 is TGCGCCAGCAGCAATCAGGGAGGGGACACTGAAGCTTTCTTT. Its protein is CASSNQGGDTEAFF.